The source of this T cell receptor beta chain is a study of blood T cell repertoires in COVID-19. Study-wide context: Sites in the United States, Italy and Spain provided acute and convalescent COVID-19 samples. T cells, B-cell-depleted T cells, or PBMCs provided the cDNA or gDNA that served as material.

Authors' data handling: Using reference gene primer amplification, nucleated cell counts were estimated. Some clones are missing from TCRdb's copy, which holds only in-frame ones; the method was immunoSEQ multiplex PCR. V and J calls plus clone size are reproduced from that table; the DNA served to infer D and trimming. The table has 80,000 or so clones, about 88% seen once; the top ten hold roughly 19%. The V end lost 1 base, the J end lost 0 bases, and 10 bases lay between the germline ends. The CDR3 runs 16 residues. Germline V gene lookup returns CDR1 MDHEN and CDR2 SYDVKM. Sample: peripheral blood. The sequence was obtained from a human donor in a cohort sampled during active COVID-19. The rearrangement joins TRBV28 to TRBJ1-3; D remains ambiguous. As DNA, the CDR3 is TGTGCCAGCAGTTTATATGCTGGAGGCTCTGGAAACACCATATATTTT. Translated: CASSLYAGGSGNTIYF.